Listed here are 18 T cell receptor beta chains from one sample, sequenced in a study of spatial heterogeneity in lung cancer. Time point denoted: sample taken at primary tumor resection. TCRdb analysed the 5' RACE reads with MiXCR anew, one entry per CDR3 protein. Seen here are about 92,000 distinct CDR3 sequences, approximately 12% observed once, and the top ten hold approximately 39%. The sample in question was PBMCs, obtained at surgery. Receptor source: a male donor with early-stage non-small cell lung cancer.

This clonotype appeared a few times. The CDR3 region has the DNA TGCGCCAGCAGTTTTGGAGGATCACTAGCGGGCACAGATACGCAGTATTTT. This gives the protein CASSFGGSLAGTDTQYF. The rearrangement joins TRBV5-1 to TRBJ2-3; 8 bases agree with TRBD2. J was trimmed by 1 base and V by 5 bases; bases with no gene match: 12. CDR3 length: 17 amino acids. The germline V gene encodes CDR1 SGHRS and CDR2 YFSETQ. Combining the CDR3 with reference TRBV5-1 and TRBJ2-3 gives the whole variable domain KAGVTQTPRYLIKTRGQQVTLSCSPISGHRSVSWYQQTPGQGLQFLFEYFSETQRNKGNFPGRFSGRQFSNSRSEMNVSTLELGDSALYLCASSFGGSLAGTDTQYFGPGTRLTVL.

Only a few counts were recorded for this clonotype. J is TRBJ1-5 and V is TRBV12-3 or TRBV12-4; D possibly corresponds to TRBD1 (5 bases). V was trimmed by 1 base and J by 0 bases, leaving 13 bases between them. The CDR3 consists of 17 residues. This chain's CDR3 is CASSLVRGSYSNQPQHF. In DNA form, the CDR3 reads TGTGCCAGCAGTTTAGTTCGGGGCTCATATAGCAATCAGCCCCAGCATTTT.

The J gene is TRBJ2-6, the V gene TRBV18, with 8 bases matching TRBD1. V was clipped by 3 bases and J by 3 bases; unmatched bases: 1. This CDR3 region has 15 residues. Germline V gives CDR1 KGHSH, CDR2 LQKENI. The CDR3 DNA is TGTGCCAGCTCACCCAGGGGGCTTGGGGCCAACGTCCTGACTTTC. It is translated as CASSPRGLGANVLTF. The entire variable domain, with the rest obtained from reference TRBV18 and TRBJ2-6, is as follows: NAGVMQNPRHLVRRRGQEARLRCSPMKGHSHVYWYRQLPEEGLKFMVYLQKENIIDESGMPKERFSAEFPKEGPSILRIQQVVRGDSAAYFCASSPRGLGANVLTFGAGSRLTVL.

This clonotype was counted only a few times. CDR3 sequence: CASSNSGGSEPQHF. The CDR3 DNA is TGTGCCAGCAGTAACTCTGGGGGTAGTGAGCCCCAGCATTTT. The genes are TRBV6-1 and TRBJ1-5; D perhaps matches TRBD1 (5 bases). V gave up 5 bases and J gave up 8 bases, with 16 bases separating them. The germline V gene encodes CDR1 MNHNS and CDR2 SASEGT. The CDR3 loop spans 14 amino acids.

V and J are TRBV11-2 and TRBJ2-7; D call uncertain. The CDR3 consists of 12 residues. CDR1 SGHAT and CDR2 FQNNGV come from the germline V gene. V lost 3 bases and J lost 6, with 9 bases in between. For the CDR3, the DNA is TGTGCCAGCAGCTTCGGGCCTCTCGAGCAGTACTTC. Translation gives CASSFGPLEQYF.

This clonotype was found many times. The CDR3, as DNA: TGCGCCAGCAGCAGGACCCGACTAGCGGTCATTAGCTCCTACGAGCAGTACTTC. It encodes CASSRTRLAVISSYEQYF. The chain recombines TRBV5-1 with TRBJ2-7; 9 positions agree with TRBD2. The CDR3 spans 18 residues. The trim removed 4 bases at V and 0 bases at J, leaving 14 bases unmatched. CDR1 and CDR2 (germline): SGHRS, YFSETQ.

V usage is TRBV5-6 and J usage is TRBJ2-1; D is unresolved. This CDR3 contains 14 residues. Germline V gives CDR1 SGHDT, CDR2 YYEEEE. Deletions cut 0 bases from V and 1 base from J, with 5 bases between. The CDR3 loop reads CASSLATSYNEQFF. CDR3 sequence (DNA): TGTGCCAGCAGCTTGGCCACATCCTACAATGAGCAGTTCTTC.

J is TRBJ2-7 and V is TRBV20-1; D not certain. Trimming took 5 bases from V and 6 from J, leaving 14 bases between them. CDR3 length: 12 residues. Germline assignment: CDR1 DFQATT and CDR2 SNEGSKA (reference sequence). The CDR3 sequence is CSAVERVGEQYF. The CDR3 nucleotides are TGCAGTGCTGTCGAAAGGGTGGGCGAGCAGTACTTC.

This clonotype was recorded at least ten times. The chain carries TRBV10-3 and TRBJ2-7, with a possible D match to TRBD1 (5 bases). Per germline, CDR1 ENHRY and CDR2 SYGVKD. V was trimmed by 6 bases and J by 3 bases, leaving 12 bases between them. CDR3 length: 13 amino acids. The CDR3 sequence is CAISQERGYEQYF. The CDR3 bases are TGTGCCATCAGCCAGGAAAGGGGCTACGAGCAGTACTTC.

The chain couples TRBV20-1 to TRBJ2-1; the D is unclear. The CDR3 is made up of 13 amino acids. V shed 1 base and J shed 6 bases, with 10 bases lying between them. From germline, CDR1 is DFQATT and CDR2 SNEGSKA (reference sequence). This chain's CDR3 is CSARGPAVNEQFF. CDR3 coding DNA: TGCAGTGCTAGAGGACCCGCTGTCAATGAGCAGTTCTTC.

This CDR3 reads CASSKGFSGTTDTQYF. The CDR3 DNA reads TGTGCCAGCAGCAAAGGTTTTTCCGGCACCACAGATACGCAGTATTTT. The genes are TRBV21-1 and TRBJ2-3. TRBV21-1 is a pseudogene locus. The CDR3 contains 16 residues.

This clonotype was seen repeatedly, ten times or more. The chain has TRBV30 and TRBJ1-1; D possibly corresponds to TRBD1 (5 bases). V dropped 5 bases and J dropped 2 bases, with 12 bases sitting between them. CDR3 length: 13 residues. Germline loops: CDR1 GTSNPN, CDR2 SVGIG (reference sequence). The chain's CDR3 is CAWERTGNTEAFF. CDR3 DNA: TGTGCCTGGGAGAGAACAGGTAACACTGAAGCTTTCTTT.

The chain combines TRBV6-2 or TRBV6-3 with TRBJ1-5; no reliable D call. Trimming stripped 7 bases from V and 3 bases from J, with 10 bases between. The germline V gene has CDR1 MNHEY and CDR2 SVGEGT. The CDR3 extends over 13 amino acids. The CDR3 DNA reads as TGTGCCAGCAAGGAACAGATCAATCAGCCCCAGCATTTT. This encodes CASKEQINQPQHF.

This clonotype was observed a few times. J is TRBJ1-5 and V is TRBV20-1, with a possible D match to TRBD1 (6 bases). The CDR3 loop spans 15 amino acids. The V gene's germline CDR1 is DFQATT and CDR2 SNEGSKA (reference sequence). The V and J ends lost 1 base and 0 bases respectively, with 10 bases between them. The CDR3, as DNA: TGCAGTGCTAGAGGACAGGCTTATAGCAATCAGCCCCAGCATTTT. Its protein product is CSARGQAYSNQPQHF.

This clonotype came up a few times. The chain carries TRBV19 and TRBJ2-5; 9 bases are a match to TRBD2. CDR3 size: 15 residues. The V gene's germline CDR1 is LNHDA and CDR2 SQIVND (reference sequence). The trim removed 6 bases at V and 2 bases at J, leaving 7 bases unmatched. The CDR3 DNA sequence: TGTGCCAGTAGCCGTCGGACTAGCGCACAAGAGACCCAGTACTTC. This encodes CASSRRTSAQETQYF.

There are many counts of this clonotype. The chain uses TRBV20-1 and TRBJ2-3; weak D call: TRBD2 (6 bases). Per germline, CDR1 DFQATT and CDR2 SNEGSKA (reference sequence). The length of the CDR3 is 16 residues. Trimming cost V 0 bases and J 1 base, with 14 bases left between them. Here the CDR3 reads CSAREGRGIRTDTQYF. The CDR3 nucleotides are TGCAGTGCTAGAGAGGGGCGGGGTATCCGCACAGATACGCAGTATTTT.

The chain uses TRBV19 and TRBJ2-7; 10 bases match TRBD2. Germline V gene sequence: CDR1 LNHDA, CDR2 SQIVND (reference sequence). Germline trimming cut 1 base from V and 2 bases from J; bases unmatched to any gene: 2. The CDR3 length is 15 residues. Here the CDR3 reads CASSIGTSGTYEQYF. The CDR3 nucleotides read TGTGCCAGTAGTATAGGGACTAGCGGAACCTACGAGCAGTACTTC. Variable domain in full (rest from reference TRBV19 and TRBJ2-7): DGGITQSPKYLFRKEGQNVTLSCEQNLNHDAMYWYRQDPGQGLRLIYYSQIVNDFQKGDIAEGYSVSREKKESFPLTVTSAQKNPTAFYLCASSIGTSGTYEQYFGPGTRLTVT.

This chain joins TRBV30 and TRBJ1-1, with D unresolved. The CDR3 loop spans 14 amino acids. CDR1 GTSNPN and CDR2 SVGIG come from the germline V gene (reference sequence). Trimming left V 0 bases short and J 1 base short, with 9 bases between. CDR3 protein: CAWSVSAGNTEAFF. DNA for the CDR3: TGTGCCTGGAGTGTATCTGCAGGGAACACTGAAGCTTTCTTT.